One sample yielded the 31 T cell receptor beta chains listed below, sequenced in a study of blood T cell repertoires in COVID-19. Produced via immunoSEQ multiplex PCR; TCRdb's table is partial and in-frame only. The sample shows over 150,000 clones, about 90% of them seen only once. Sequencing was carried out using PBMCs or T cells enriched from blood (not recorded which). The source is a woman in her twenties or thirties who had recovered from COVID-19.

The J gene is TRBJ1-1, the V gene TRBV20-1, with D unclear. Looked up from germline, CDR1 is DFQATT and CDR2 is SNEGSKA (reference sequence). The V and J ends lost 7 bases and 3 bases respectively, with 9 bases between them. The length of the CDR3 is 11 residues. The CDR3 DNA sequence: TGCAGTGTTGGCGGGGACACTGAAGCTTTCTTT. Encoded protein: CSVGGDTEAFF.

This rearrangement joins TRBV19 to TRBJ1-1; perhaps TRBD1 as D (5 bases). The CDR3 has 13 amino acids. Trimming cost V 4 bases and J 4 bases, with 10 bases left between them. Germline assignment: CDR1 LNHDA and CDR2 SQIVND (reference sequence). CDR3 sequence reads: CASSRRGITEAFF. Written as DNA, the CDR3 is TGTGCCAGTAGTAGGAGGGGTATCACTGAAGCTTTCTTT. Supplemented by reference TRBV19 and TRBJ1-1, the full variable domain reads DGGITQSPKYLFRKEGQNVTLSCEQNLNHDAMYWYRQDPGQGLRLIYYSQIVNDFQKGDIAEGYSVSREKKESFPLTVTSAQKNPTAFYLCASSRRGITEAFFGQGTRLTVV.

The chain carries TRBV6-1 and TRBJ1-1, with D maybe TRBD1 (6 bases). The CDR3 runs to 15 residues. Germline V CDR1 and CDR2: MNHNS, SASEGT. V dropped 3 bases and J dropped 4 bases, with 15 bases sitting between them. The CDR3 DNA reads TGTGCCAGCAGTGATCACAGGGCTTGGGGCACTGAAGCTTTCTTT. This translates into CASSDHRAWGTEAFF.

The chain has TRBV15 and TRBJ1-5, with 9 bases identical to TRBD1. The CDR3 is 14 residues long. The germline V gene encodes CDR1 LNHNV and CDR2 YYDKDF (reference sequence). Trimming removed 1 base from V and 10 bases from J; junction bases left unmatched: 5. CDR3 nucleotide sequence: TGTGCCACCAGCAGAGGTACAGGGGGCTATCCCCAGCATTTT. It codes for CATSRGTGGYPQHF.

V gene TRBV9 combines with J gene TRBJ1-2; maybe TRBD1 (6 bases). In germline, CDR1 is SGDLS, CDR2 YYNGEE. V was cut by 0 bases and J by 8 bases, with 8 bases left in between. There are 12 residues in the CDR3. The CDR3 DNA follows: TGTGCCAGCAGCGTAGAAGGGACAGGCTACACCTTC. Its protein is CASSVEGTGYTF.

V and J are TRBV18 and TRBJ1-1; D possibly corresponds to TRBD1 (6 bases). The germline V gene encodes CDR1 KGHSH and CDR2 LQKENI. The CDR3 has 17 residues. Trimming cost V 3 bases and J 1 base, with 18 bases left between them. CDR3 loop: CASSPLEQGVSNTEAFF. The DNA of the CDR3 is TGTGCCAGCTCACCCCTCGAACAGGGTGTATCGAACACTGAAGCTTTCTTT.

The rearrangement links TRBV6-5 to TRBJ1-2, with 7 bases matching TRBD1. The CDR3 has 13 residues. V shed 1 base and J 6 bases; nucleotides not matched to a gene: 2. Germline V gene lookup returns CDR1 MNHEY and CDR2 SVGAGI. This CDR3 reads CASSYFGTDGYTF. Here the CDR3 DNA reads TGTGCCAGCAGTTACTTCGGGACAGATGGCTACACCTTC.

The table lists this clone with a few counts. The chain recombines TRBV7-2 with TRBJ1-5, with TRBD1 as a possible D gene (5 bases). Looked up from germline, CDR1 is SGHTA and CDR2 is FQGNSA. This CDR3 spans 16 amino acids. V shed 2 bases and J shed 6 bases, with 17 bases lying between them. As DNA, the CDR3 is TGTGCCAGCAGCTTACGGGGAGGGGAAGTAGGTCAGCCCCAGCATTTT. This translates into CASSLRGGEVGQPQHF.

The chain carries TRBV20-1 and TRBJ1-2; D unresolved. V lost 2 bases to trimming and J lost 8 bases, with 9 bases between them. The CDR3 is 11 residues long. CDR1 DFQATT and CDR2 SNEGSKA come from the germline V gene (reference sequence). CDR3 protein: CSARRSSGYTF. CDR3 DNA sequence: TGCAGTGCTAGAAGGAGCAGCGGCTACACCTTC.

J is TRBJ2-5 and V is TRBV12-5; TRBD2 matches at 10 bases. The CDR3 is made up of 15 amino acids. The germline V gene has CDR1 LGHNT and CDR2 FRNRAP. With 0 bases clipped from V and 4 bases from J, the junction kept 2 bases outside the gene matches. CDR3 sequence: CASGLVLAGGETQYF. Here the CDR3 DNA reads TGTGCTAGTGGTTTGGTCTTAGCGGGAGGAGAGACCCAGTACTTC.

The chain recombines TRBV18 with TRBJ2-7, with TRBD1 identical over 8 bases. Unmatched junction bases numbered 14, after V lost 6 bases and J lost 7 bases. The CDR3 extends over 15 amino acids. CDR1 is KGHSH and CDR2 is LQKENI in the germline V gene. The CDR3 nucleotides are TGTGCCAGCTCCCAGAAGGAGACAGGGGATATGGAGCAGTACTTC. Translated, it gives CASSQKETGDMEQYF.

This clone turned up a few times. V and J are TRBV7-8 and TRBJ1-5; tentative D call: TRBD1 (6 bases). This CDR3 region has 16 residues. Germline CDR1 and CDR2: SGHVS and FQNEAQ. Trimming took off 1 base at V and 4 bases at J, with 14 bases between the two ends. The DNA of the CDR3 is TGTGCCAGCAGCTTAGGTATGATGAGGGGGAATCAGCCCCAGCATTTT. Protein sequence: CASSLGMMRGNQPQHF. Variable domain in full (rest from reference TRBV7-8 and TRBJ1-5): GAGVSQSPRYKVAKRGQDVALRCDPISGHVSLFWYQQALGQGPEFLTYFQNEAQLDKSGLPSDRFFAERPEGSVSTLKIQRTQQEDSAVYLCASSLGMMRGNQPQHFGDGTRLSIL.

This chain links TRBV2 with TRBJ1-2; 7 positions agree with TRBD1. V was clipped by 3 bases and J by 4 bases; unmatched bases: 5. Germline CDR1 reads SNHLY; CDR2 reads FYNNEI. The CDR3 is made up of 14 amino acids. The CDR3 here is CASSEGQLGYGYTF. Written as DNA, the CDR3 is TGTGCCAGCAGTGAGGGACAGCTGGGCTATGGCTACACCTTC.

There are a few counts of this clone. V and J are TRBV12-5 and TRBJ1-2; TRBD1 matches 8 bases. Germline assignment: CDR1 LGHNT and CDR2 FRNRAP. The CDR3 covers 13 residues. Trimming removed 7 bases from V and 3 bases from J; junction bases left unmatched: 4. The CDR3 coding sequence is TGTGCTAGTGCCCCGACAGGGGACTATGGCTACACCTTC. It translates to CASAPTGDYGYTF.

The table lists this clone with a few counts. The rearrangement joins TRBV6-5 to TRBJ2-7, with 7 bases aligning to TRBD2. Looked up from germline, CDR1 is MNHEY and CDR2 is SVGAGI. V was pared by 4 bases and J by 3 bases, with 9 bases of the junction left unmatched. The CDR3 contains 15 residues. DNA of the CDR3: TGTGCCAGCAGTTTCCGCGGGAGTTCAATCTACGAGCAGTACTTC. This translates into CASSFRGSSIYEQYF.

This chain uses TRBV25-1 with TRBJ2-4; 9 bases agree with TRBD1. There are 14 residues in the CDR3. The V gene's germline CDR1 is MGHDK and CDR2 SYGVNS. J lost 6 bases, V lost 5 bases, and 5 bases had no gene match. CDR3 sequence: CASSKKGQGNIQYF. The DNA of the CDR3 is TGTGCCAGCAGTAAAAAGGGACAGGGAAACATTCAGTACTTC. The full variable domain, in which reference TRBV25-1 and TRBJ2-4 provide the parts outside the CDR3, is EADIYQTPRYLVIGTGKKITLECSQTMGHDKMYWYQQDPGMELHLIHYSYGVNSTEKGDLSSESTVSRIRTEHFPLTLESARPSHTSQYLCASSKKGQGNIQYFGAGTRLSVL.

The chain combines TRBV7-9 with TRBJ1-2; no reliable D call. The V gene's germline CDR1 is SEHNR and CDR2 FQNEAQ (reference sequence). V gave up 5 bases and J gave up 5 bases, with 12 bases separating them. The CDR3 is made up of 13 amino acids. The CDR3 protein is CASSREAAYGYTF. CDR3 DNA: TGTGCCAGCAGCCGAGAGGCAGCTTATGGCTACACCTTC. Full variable domain (remainder filled in from reference TRBV7-9 and TRBJ1-2): DTGVSQNPRHKITKRGQNVTFRCDPISEHNRLYWYRQTLGQGPEFLTYFQNEAQLEKSRLLSDRFSAERPKGSFSTLEIQRTEQGDSAMYLCASSREAAYGYTFGSGTRLTVV.

The chain uses TRBV9 and TRBJ1-3, with a tentative D call TRBD1 (6 bases). The CDR3 length is 14 residues. V lost 0 bases to trimming and J lost 7 bases, with 11 bases between them. Germline CDR1 and CDR2: SGDLS and YYNGEE. The CDR3 protein is CASSVDRVGNTIYF. The CDR3 bases are TGTGCCAGCAGCGTAGACAGGGTGGGTAACACCATATATTTT.

The chain employs TRBV29-1 and TRBJ1-2, with 8 bases that match TRBD1. This CDR3 comprises 12 residues. Germline assignment: CDR1 SQVTM and CDR2 ANQGSEA. V was clipped by 2 bases and J by 6 bases; unmatched bases: 2. DNA of the CDR3: TGCAGCGTTGAACTACAGGGGGATGGCTACACCTTC. Amino acid sequence: CSVELQGDGYTF.

CDR3 residues: CATSDTGRGSGQPQHF. The CDR3 nucleotides are TGTGCCACCAGTGATACAGGCAGGGGATCGGGTCAGCCCCAGCATTTT. The chain employs TRBV24-1 and TRBJ1-5; D is possibly TRBD1 (6 bases). The germline gives CDR1 KGHDR, CDR2 SFDVKD. The V gene lost 3 bases and the J gene lost 6 bases, with 17 bases spanning the gap. This CDR3 has 16 amino acids.

J is TRBJ1-5 and V is TRBV7-9, with 7 bases matching TRBD1. The CDR3 length is 15 residues. Unmatched junction bases numbered 8, after V lost 3 bases and J lost 6 bases. CDR1 is SEHNR and CDR2 is FQNEAQ in the germline V gene (reference sequence). The CDR3 region has the DNA TGTGCCAGCAGCTTCGGGCAGGGGGAAAGTCAGCCCCAGCATTTT. It codes for CASSFGQGESQPQHF.

The rearrangement uses TRBV27 and TRBJ2-3, with TRBD1 matching over 8 bases. CDR3 length: 15 amino acids. The germline V gene encodes CDR1 MNHEY and CDR2 SMNVEV (reference sequence). The V gene end was trimmed by 6 bases and the J gene end by 1 base; junction bases not matched to a gene: 6. The CDR3 bases are TGTGCCAGCAGGAGTCCCAGGGGGCGCACAGATACGCAGTATTTT. This encodes CASRSPRGRTDTQYF.

The chain recombines TRBV2 with TRBJ1-5, with 12 bases aligning to TRBD1. Germline trimming cut 4 bases from V and 5 bases from J; bases unmatched to any gene: 9. The CDR3 is made up of 17 amino acids. Looked up from germline, CDR1 is SNHLY and CDR2 is FYNNEI. CDR3 sequence reads: CASSVPTGTGGYQPQHF. CDR3 sequence (DNA): TGTGCCAGCAGTGTACCTACCGGGACAGGGGGCTATCAGCCCCAGCATTTT.

This clone was detected only once. The J gene is TRBJ1-1, the V gene TRBV19, with TRBD1 as a possible D gene (5 bases). Germline lookup yields CDR1 LNHDA and CDR2 SQIVND (reference sequence). The CDR3 consists of 16 residues. The germline V and J ends were trimmed by 2 bases and 4 bases, with 17 bases remaining between them. The CDR3 spells CASSIYQAGGITEAFF. The CDR3 region has the DNA TGTGCCAGTAGTATATACCAGGCTGGGGGGATCACTGAAGCTTTCTTT.

This chain joins TRBV23-1 and TRBJ2-7, with D perhaps matching TRBD1 (6 bases). TRBV23-1 is treated as an ORF (open reading frame) with a function not yet certain. Between the trimmed V and J ends, which lost 0 bases and 0 bases, there was a span of 9 bases. The CDR3 length is 15 residues. This CDR3 reads CASSQSGGSSYEQYF. DNA of the CDR3: TGCGCCAGCAGTCAATCTGGGGGCAGCTCCTACGAGCAGTACTTC.

The chain uses TRBV25-1 and TRBJ1-3; D unclear. CDR1 is MGHDK, CDR2 SYGVNS, per germline. The CDR3 extends over 14 amino acids. Trimming pared 0 bases from V and 3 bases from J, leaving 6 bases between. The CDR3 reads CASSEYGSGNTIYF. The CDR3 DNA reads as TGTGCCAGCAGTGAATATGGCAGTGGAAACACCATATATTTT.

The V call is TRBV2, the J call TRBJ1-4; TRBD1 aligns across 8 bases. The germline CDR1 and CDR2 sequences are SNHLY and FYNNEI. After removal of 9 bases from V and 4 bases from J, the junction contained 7 bases not matched to a gene. This CDR3 is built from 14 residues. In nucleotides, the CDR3 is TGTGCCAGTGAGACTACAGGGGGTAATGAAAAACTGTTTTTT. Translation gives CASETTGGNEKLFF.

The chain employs TRBV9 and TRBJ2-1; D may be TRBD2 (5 bases). In germline, CDR1 is SGDLS, CDR2 YYNGEE. The V gene lost 4 bases and the J gene lost 8 bases, with 13 bases spanning the gap. There are 13 residues in the CDR3. As DNA, the CDR3 is TGTGCCAGCAGCCTCGGGATGTGGGATGAGCAGTTCTTC. Protein product: CASSLGMWDEQFF.

This clone was seen more than once but under ten times. The chain uses TRBV7-2 and TRBJ1-2; TRBD1 might be the D (6 bases). V lost 2 bases, J lost 8 bases, and 15 bases lay in between. Germline CDR1 SGHTA, CDR2 FQGNSA. This CDR3 region has 14 residues. The CDR3 reads CASSLNGRGYGYTF. CDR3 in DNA: TGTGCCAGCAGCTTAAACGGCAGGGGATACGGCTACACCTTC.

The rearrangement uses TRBV19 and TRBJ1-6; possibly TRBD1 for D (5 bases). Trimming cost V 1 base and J 9 bases, with 10 bases left between them. The CDR3 has 14 amino acids. Germline values: CDR1 LNHDA, CDR2 SQIVND (reference sequence). DNA for the CDR3: TGTGCCAGTAGTATAGGAACGGGGGGTTCACCCCTCCACTTT. Translated, it gives CASSIGTGGSPLHF.

This chain links TRBV2 with TRBJ2-3; 8 nucleotides agree with TRBD2. Germline lookup yields CDR1 SNHLY and CDR2 FYNNEI. J gave up 1 base and V 4 bases, and 4 bases lay outside the gene matches. The CDR3 loop spans 15 amino acids. CDR3: CASSALREGTDTQYF. The CDR3 DNA follows: TGTGCCAGCAGTGCTCTGCGGGAGGGCACAGATACGCAGTATTTT.